What follows is one TCR beta chain and its context. The source of the sample is a study of T cells in Graves' hyperthyroidism and ophthalmopathy. The V end lost 5 bases, the J end lost 0 bases, and 20 bases lay between the germline ends. Per the germline V gene, CDR1 is MNHEY and CDR2 is SMNVEV (reference sequence). CDR3 size: 18 residues. Regions amplified from RNA transcripts were the TCR beta CDR3 regions. The TCR CDR3 first-round RT-PCR relied on the HTBI primer set. Each CDR3 protein is one row after TCRdb ran MiXCR on the multiplex PCR reads. Of about 770,000 distinct CDR3 sequences listed, about 17% are singletons. Lactation, pregnancy, other autoimmune disease or uncontrolled infection excluded patients.

V and J are TRBV27 and TRBJ1-5; maybe TRBD1 (6 bases). Sequencing was performed on blood. This receptor was identified in a woman between 45 and 60 years old with Graves' hyperthyroidism that later progressed to Graves' ophthalmopathy. The CDR3: CASSRRGQGKYSNQPQHF. The CDR3 DNA follows: TGTGCCAGCAGTCGACGGGGGCAGGGGAAGTATAGCAATCAGCCCCAGCATTTT.